This entry features one TCR beta chain sequence. TCRdb's copy holds only in-frame clones and misses some; the assay was immunoSEQ multiplex PCR. This table has 300,000 to 400,000 clones, about 93% appearing once. The CDR3 sequence is 14 residues long. The germline gives CDR1 SGHRS, CDR2 YFSETQ. The V end lost 2 bases, the J end lost 0 bases, and 6 bases lay between the germline ends. This record belongs to a study of blood T cell repertoires in COVID-19. For the study at large: In each case, the material was cDNA or gDNA derived from T cells, B-cell-depleted T cells, or PBMCs.

The receptor's source is a woman younger than 30 who had recovered from COVID-19. Sequences were obtained from peripheral blood. The chain links TRBV5-1 to TRBJ2-1; D not certain. The CDR3 nucleotides are TGCGCCAGCAGCTTTTACGGCTCCTACAATGAGCAGTTCTTC. It codes for CASSFYGSYNEQFF.